Below are 6 T cell receptor beta chains sequenced from a single sample in a study of identical twins. TCRdb reprocessed the 5' RACE reads via MiXCR and lists one record per CDR3 protein. The repertoire holds 200,000 to 250,000 distinct CDR3 sequences, with about 13% as singletons. These data were likewise used in another study, on yellow fever vaccine responses in identical twins.

Sequencing was carried out using memory (CD45RO+) T cells sorted from blood. These TCRs come from a woman between 18 and 29 years old in good health.

This clonotype was counted only a few times. The CDR3 coding sequence is TGTGCCAGCAGCCAAGTACTGGACGGGAGCTCCTACGAGCAGTACTTC. Translated, it gives CASSQVLDGSSYEQYF. J is TRBJ2-7 and V is TRBV4-2; D might be TRBD2 (6 bases). The germline V gene encodes CDR1 LGHNA and CDR2 YNFKEQ. V lost 1 base to trimming and J lost 0 bases, with 13 bases between them. The CDR3 runs to 16 residues.

The chain recombines TRBV20-1 with TRBJ2-5; D may be TRBD1 (6 bases). CDR3 size: 11 residues. The germline CDR1 and CDR2 sequences are DFQATT and SNEGSKA (reference sequence). Deletions cut 4 bases from V and 5 bases from J, with 8 bases between. As DNA, the CDR3 is TGCAGTGCTAATAGGGGGGAGACCCAGTACTTC. It is translated as CSANRGETQYF.

The chain recombines TRBV7-9 with TRBJ2-1; D gene unclear. This CDR3 spans 15 amino acids. Between the trimmed V and J ends, which lost 1 base and 1 base, there was a span of 8 bases. Germline V CDR1 and CDR2: SEHNR, FQNEAQ (reference sequence). The CDR3 protein is CASSLGPHSYNEQFF. In DNA, the CDR3 is TGTGCCAGCAGCTTAGGTCCCCATTCCTACAATGAGCAGTTCTTC.

In its sample, this clonotype was seen many times. This chain joins TRBV20-1 and TRBJ2-7; 9 positions match TRBD2. This CDR3 region has 14 residues. Germline CDR1 DFQATT, CDR2 SNEGSKA (reference sequence). V shed 0 bases and J 0 bases; nucleotides not matched to a gene: 0. The CDR3 here is CSARDSGSSYEQYF. CDR3 in DNA: TGCAGTGCTAGAGATAGCGGGAGCTCCTACGAGCAGTACTTC.

This clonotype was found a few times. V gene TRBV7-2 combines with J gene TRBJ2-3; D possibly corresponds to TRBD2 (6 bases). This CDR3 region has 13 residues. V was clipped by 0 bases and J by 6 bases, with 7 bases between them. Germline CDR1 is SGHTA and CDR2 is FQGNSA. CDR3 nucleotide sequence: TGTGCCAGCAGCTTAGCGGCGGGGGATACGCAGTATTTT. Amino acid sequence: CASSLAAGDTQYF.

The chain joins TRBV14 to TRBJ1-6; D is ambiguous. This CDR3 contains 13 residues. Trimming took 2 bases from V and 9 from J, leaving 8 bases between them. Germline CDR1 and CDR2: SGHDN and FVKESK. CDR3 nucleotide sequence: TGTGCCAGCAGCCAACTCGGTCCTTCACCCCTCCACTTT. Its translation: CASSQLGPSPLHF.